Below are 27 T cell receptor beta chains sequenced from a single sample in a study of T cell responses to AZD1222 COVID-19 vaccine. Assay used: immunoSEQ multiplex PCR; TCRdb lists only in-frame clones, some missing. The table lists roughly 200,000 clones, approximately 86% of them singletons, with approximately 8% in the top ten. The sample was peripheral blood, taken on day 0 of AZD1222 vaccination. These receptors originate from an adult in good health.

The chain links TRBV7-2 to TRBJ2-1, with no clear D. The V end was cut by 6 bases, the J end by 4 bases, with 19 bases between. The CDR3 length is 16 residues. Per the germline V gene, CDR1 is SGHTA and CDR2 is FQGNSA. Here the CDR3 reads CASRPTVGKGYNEQFF. The CDR3 region has the DNA TGTGCCAGCAGACCGACCGTGGGTAAAGGGTACAATGAGCAGTTCTTC.

The gene calls are TRBV7-5 and TRBJ1-5. TRBV7-5 counts as a pseudogene. The CDR3 sequence is 16 residues long. CDR3 nucleotide sequence: TGTGTCAGAACCGGCATCTCGGGGGCAGGCAATCAGCCCCAGCATTTT. Its translation: CVRTGISGAGNQPQHF.

The chain uses TRBV4-2 and TRBJ2-2; 8 bases line up with TRBD1. V gave up 0 bases and J gave up 1 base; unmatched junction bases: 4. CDR1 and CDR2 from the germline V gene are LGHNA and YNFKEQ. This CDR3 region has 17 residues. The CDR3 loop is CASSQEGGQVNTGELFF. The CDR3 bases are TGTGCCAGCAGCCAAGAAGGGGGACAGGTGAACACCGGGGAGCTGTTTTTT.

V and J are TRBV7-8 and TRBJ1-6; TRBD1 matches 7 bases. Germline V gives CDR1 SGHVS, CDR2 FQNEAQ. V gave up 1 base and J gave up 8 bases; unmatched junction bases: 5. The CDR3 covers 15 residues. The CDR3 sequence is CASSLVAGGYSPLHF. DNA for the CDR3: TGTGCCAGCAGCTTAGTTGCAGGGGGATATTCACCCCTCCACTTT.

The chain recombines TRBV7-9 with TRBJ2-5; D perhaps matches TRBD2 (6 bases). CDR3 length equals 14 residues. Germline V gives CDR1 SEHNR, CDR2 FQNEAQ (reference sequence). Trimming left V 5 bases short and J 0 bases short, with 10 bases between. CDR3 bases: TGTGCCAGCAGCCCCGGGGACTACCAAGAGACCCAGTACTTC. Its translation is CASSPGDYQETQYF.

The chain recombines TRBV19 with TRBJ1-1; no firm D call. CDR3 length: 13 residues. Trimming pared 8 bases from V and 0 bases from J, leaving 10 bases between. Germline loops: CDR1 LNHDA, CDR2 SQIVND (reference sequence). The CDR3 here is CASLGEVNTEAFF. The CDR3 DNA reads TGTGCCAGTCTCGGAGAGGTGAACACTGAAGCTTTCTTT.

V and J are TRBV18 and TRBJ1-2; 8 positions match TRBD1. Germline-derived CDR1 and CDR2 are KGHSH and LQKENI. The length of the CDR3 is 14 residues. The V gene end was trimmed by 6 bases and the J gene end by 5 bases; junction bases not matched to a gene: 8. CDR3 sequence: CASSDARGHYGYTF. CDR3 nucleotides: TGTGCCAGCTCGGACGCCAGGGGGCATTATGGCTACACCTTC.

J is TRBJ2-5 and V is TRBV5-4; D is tentatively TRBD1 or TRBD2 (5 bases each). V was clipped by 6 bases and J by 1 base, with 19 bases between them. The CDR3 length is 16 residues. Germline loops: CDR1 SGHNT, CDR2 YYREEE (reference sequence). The CDR3 sequence: CASTVQAGSSQETQYF. In nucleotides, the CDR3 is TGTGCCAGCACCGTTCAGGCAGGGAGTTCCCAAGAGACCCAGTACTTC.

The chain combines TRBV7-9 with TRBJ2-1; 10 nucleotides match TRBD1. The junction had 0 bases not matched to a gene; V was cut back by 1 base and J by 15 bases. The germline V gene has CDR1 SEHNR and CDR2 FQNEAQ (reference sequence). The CDR3 is 11 residues long. CDR3 in DNA: TGTGCCAGCAGCTTAGGGGACAGGGGGTTCTTC. It codes for CASSLGDRGFF.

The chain couples TRBV12-3 or TRBV12-4 to TRBJ2-5; D is unresolved. V lost 3 bases and J 5 bases, leaving 7 bases between the germline ends. There are 12 residues in the CDR3. The CDR3 sequence is CASSFGKETQYF. CDR3 nucleotide sequence: TGTGCCAGCAGTTTCGGAAAGGAGACCCAGTACTTC.

The chain uses TRBV6-5 and TRBJ1-1, with D maybe TRBD1 (6 bases). Trimming left V 5 bases short and J 4 bases short, with 14 bases between. Germline CDR1 reads MNHEY; CDR2 reads SVGAGI. The CDR3 extends over 14 amino acids. The chain's CDR3 is CASSMTGGGTEAFF. The CDR3 region has the DNA TGTGCCAGCAGTATGACAGGTGGCGGCACTGAAGCTTTCTTT.

The rearrangement links TRBV11-2 to TRBJ2-7; D gene uncertain. The CDR3 sequence is 13 residues long. The V gene lost 3 bases and the J gene lost 3 bases, with 9 bases spanning the gap. Germline V lookup: CDR1 SGHAT, CDR2 FQNNGV. CDR3 coding DNA: TGTGCCAGCAGCTTGGGCCCCAACTACGAGCAGTACTTC. It encodes CASSLGPNYEQYF. The variable domain in full, with the rest retrieved from reference TRBV11-2 and TRBJ2-7, is EAGVAQSPRYKIIEKRQSVAFWCNPISGHATLYWYQQILGQGPKLLIQFQNNGVVDDSQLPKDRFSAERLKGVDSTLKIQPAKLEDSAVYLCASSLGPNYEQYFGPGTRLTVT.

This chain links TRBV30 with TRBJ1-1, with D unresolved. This CDR3 has 12 amino acids. V was trimmed by 6 bases and J by 3 bases, leaving 11 bases between them. From germline, CDR1 is GTSNPN and CDR2 SVGIG (reference sequence). CDR3 protein: CACAGSDTEAFF. DNA of the CDR3: TGTGCCTGCGCCGGGTCCGACACTGAAGCTTTCTTT.

The gene calls are TRBV6-5 and TRBJ2-7; TRBD2 is a possible D gene (5 bases). Trimming pared 5 bases from V and 0 bases from J, leaving 14 bases between. Germline V gives CDR1 MNHEY, CDR2 SVGAGI. The CDR3 sequence is 15 residues long. This chain's CDR3 is CASSLRTESSYEQYF. In DNA form, the CDR3 reads TGTGCCAGCAGTCTCCGGACTGAGAGCTCCTACGAGCAGTACTTC.

This chain links TRBV6-5 with TRBJ2-7; D may be TRBD1 or TRBD2 (5 bases each). CDR3 length: 14 amino acids. Germline assignment: CDR1 MNHEY and CDR2 SVGAGI. Trimming removed 6 bases from V and 2 bases from J, with 14 bases in between. The DNA for the CDR3 is TGTGCCAGCAGCCGGGACGGAGGAGCCTACGAGCAGTACTTC. Amino acid sequence: CASSRDGGAYEQYF.

As to this clone: Other DNA sequences of this sample code for an identical CDR3. This chain links TRBV20-1 with TRBJ2-5; either TRBD1 or TRBD2 may fit D (6 bases each). The ends were cut back, 7 bases at V and 1 base at J, with 7 bases in the middle. The CDR3 totals 11 residues. The germline gives CDR1 DFQATT, CDR2 SNEGSKA (reference sequence). The CDR3 is CSGGAQETQYF. DNA of the CDR3: TGCAGTGGGGGGGCCCAAGAGACCCAGTACTTC.

The chain combines TRBV9 with TRBJ2-2; 8 bases fit TRBD2. Germline CDR1 is SGDLS and CDR2 is YYNGEE. The CDR3 contains 18 residues. Trimming took 3 bases from V and 6 from J; bases not matched to a gene: 16. CDR3 in amino acids: CASSAYGGAGLGPGELFF. The CDR3 DNA reads as TGTGCCAGCAGCGCCTACGGGGGGGCCGGATTGGGTCCCGGGGAGCTGTTTTTT.

V and J are TRBV4-1 and TRBJ2-7, with 12 bases matching TRBD2. Germline trimming cut 4 bases from V and 4 bases from J; bases unmatched to any gene: 5. Per the germline V gene, CDR1 is MGHRA and CDR2 is YSYEKL. The CDR3 sequence is 15 residues long. The CDR3 DNA sequence: TGCGCCAGCAGCCGGCTAGCGGGGGGGGAATACGAGCAGTACTTC. This translates into CASSRLAGGEYEQYF.

The CDR3 reads CASSIGGGATEAFF. The CDR3 nucleotides read TGTGCCAGTAGTATAGGGGGGGGCGCGACTGAAGCTTTCTTT. The chain is built from TRBV19 and TRBJ1-1; weak D call: TRBD1 (6 bases). The CDR3 has 14 amino acids. Looked up from germline, CDR1 is LNHDA and CDR2 is SQIVND (reference sequence). V gave up 1 base and J gave up 5 bases, with 11 bases separating them.

The chain links TRBV10-3 to TRBJ2-7; D remains unclear. CDR3 length equals 13 residues. Germline V gene sequence: CDR1 ENHRY, CDR2 SYGVKD. V was clipped by 9 bases and J by 2 bases, with 14 bases between them. The CDR3 is CAIAGDNTYEQYF. The DNA of the CDR3 is TGTGCCATAGCCGGAGACAACACCTACGAGCAGTACTTC.

This clone came up a few times. V is TRBV6-5 and J is TRBJ1-1; D possibly corresponds to TRBD1 (5 bases). The CDR3 is 16 amino acids. Germline CDR1 reads MNHEY; CDR2 reads SVGAGI. Trimming pared 0 bases from V and 3 bases from J, leaving 14 bases between. The CDR3, as DNA: TGTGCCAGCAGTTACTCGATCAGGGCTCTGTACACTGAAGCTTTCTTT. The encoded protein is CASSYSIRALYTEAFF.

DNA for the CDR3: TGTGCCAGCAGCCAAGCCGTACTTGAGGACTATGGCTACACCTTC. It yields the protein CASSQAVLEDYGYTF. This chain uses TRBV4-2 with TRBJ1-2; no clear D gene. V was pared by 1 base and J by 3 bases, with 12 bases between. The CDR3 has 15 residues. Germline-derived CDR1 and CDR2 are LGHNA and YNFKEQ.

The chain recombines TRBV28 with TRBJ2-3; TRBD1 agrees at 8 bases. The CDR3 has 16 amino acids. The V and J ends lost 7 bases and 4 bases, in that order; junction bases with no gene match: 13. Germline lookup yields CDR1 MDHEN and CDR2 SYDVKM. The DNA for the CDR3 is TGTGCCAGCACCCCCCCCGTGACAGGGGTGCCAGATACGCAGTATTTT. Its protein is CASTPPVTGVPDTQYF.

The gene calls are TRBV5-6 and TRBJ2-3, with D possibly being TRBD1 (5 bases). V dropped 0 bases and J dropped 1 base, with 6 bases sitting between them. Germline values: CDR1 SGHDT, CDR2 YYEEEE. The CDR3 length is 14 residues. CDR3 region: CASSLAQGTDTQYF. DNA for the CDR3: TGTGCCAGCAGCTTGGCACAGGGCACAGATACGCAGTATTTT. Full variable domain (missing parts from reference TRBV5-6 and TRBJ2-3): DAGVTQSPTHLIKTRGQQVTLRCSPKSGHDTVSWYQQALGQGPQFIFQYYEEEERQRGNFPDRFSGHQFPNYSSELNVNALLLGDSALYLCASSLAQGTDTQYFGPGTRLTVL.

The rearrangement uses TRBV18 and TRBJ2-3, with TRBD1 matching over 12 bases. Trimming took 3 bases from V and 3 from J; bases not matched to a gene: 4. Per the germline V gene, CDR1 is KGHSH and CDR2 is LQKENI. The CDR3 is made up of 16 amino acids. The CDR3 sequence is CASSPGTGGKTDTQYF. CDR3 nucleotide sequence: TGTGCCAGCTCACCCGGGACAGGGGGCAAGACAGATACGCAGTATTTT. Filled out from reference TRBV18 and TRBJ2-3, the complete variable domain reads NAGVMQNPRHLVRRRGQEARLRCSPMKGHSHVYWYRQLPEEGLKFMVYLQKENIIDESGMPKERFSAEFPKEGPSILRIQQVVRGDSAAYFCASSPGTGGKTDTQYFGPGTRLTVL.

This clone was detected only once. V and J are TRBV7-2 and TRBJ2-2; TRBD1 might be the D (7 bases). CDR1 SGHTA and CDR2 FQGNSA come from the germline V gene. Trimming cost V 1 base and J 5 bases, with 20 bases left between them. The CDR3 length is 18 residues. In nucleotides, the CDR3 is TGTGCCAGCAGCTTAGAGGGTGGGACAGCGGGCGAAACCGGGGAGCTGTTTTTT. It translates to CASSLEGGTAGETGELFF.

The chain carries TRBV5-5 and TRBJ1-2, with 9 bases fitting TRBD1. CDR1 and CDR2 (germline): SGHKS, YYEKEE (reference sequence). With 4 bases clipped from V and 4 bases from J, the junction kept 8 bases outside the gene matches. The CDR3 runs 15 residues. This CDR3 is CASSHRDRETYGYTF. The CDR3 nucleotides read TGTGCCAGCAGCCACCGGGACAGGGAGACCTATGGCTACACCTTC.